This TCR beta chain appears in the sequencing data of a study of blood T cell repertoires in COVID-19 (dated by TCRdb to the early 2020s). With respect to the entire study: Collaborator samples came from the United States, Italy and Spain and covered acute and convalescent phases of COVID-19. Where HLA class I and class II types were available, the types were taken from metadata supplied by the sample provider, not from assay-based typing. The repertoires were released in a freely available public database meant as a resource for research on the immune response to SARS-CoV-2. Subjects who had been exposed to COVID-19, were actively infected with it, or had recovered from it provided the deeply sampled blood TCRbeta repertoires that made up the dataset. The sample metadata nearly always contained a de-identified subject ID, COVID-19 status, age in years and sex. The samples were drawn from two sources: the first 160 participants of the ongoing ImmuneRACE study, and some 1,300 subjects contributed by 6 global collaborators. The material from the prospective study consisted of cDNA or gDNA derived from T cells, B-cell-depleted T cells, or PBMCs. What the research found in general, with its limitations: The amount of clinical and demographic metadata varied by source and participant and was provided uncurated.

The immunoSEQ Assay, a bias-controlled multiplex PCR, was used to amplify TCRbeta CDR3 regions from genomic DNA. The study's processing was this. Within the assay, amplification of reference gene primers was used to estimate how many nucleated cells each sample contained. Sequence reads were collapsed and filtered to measure the absolute abundance of every unique TCRbeta CDR3 rearrangement. For each sample, productive Simpson clonality was calculated by taking the square root of Simpson's diversity index across productive rearrangements. Imported from immuneACCESS, the table was reduced by TCRdb to in-frame sequences with V and J called. These copies leave out some clones; in studies compared against another copy, an unresolved V gene accounts for under half, and the cause of the remainder is not known. The DNA was the basis for D and trimming; V, J and clone size are from that table. This sample is represented by about 44,000 clones; under 90% of them were singletons. The ten largest make up around 44% of the sample.

Whole blood was collected in K2EDTA tubes by collaborating institutions according to the institutions' own protocols. For TCRbeta analysis, collaborator samples were shipped as frozen whole blood, as isolated PBMCs, or as DNA extracted from either sample type. Notes on this clone: Its target antigen remains unknown. Within one base of it there is no much larger clone, and no base qualities were kept.

Sequences KGHSH (CDR1) and LQKENI (CDR2) are obtained from the germline V gene. CDR3 length: 16 amino acids, cysteine to phenylalanine. The CDR3 DNA has 48 bases and is translated from base 1. Ends trimmed: V by 0 bases, J by 8 bases; bases unmatched to a gene: 8. This clonotype was obtained from a human donor in a cohort sampled during active COVID-19. The rearranged segments are TRBV18 and TRBJ2-1; 9 bases in between match TRBD2. The material sequenced was peripheral blood. The CDR3 region reads CASSPPGAGGLDEQFF. At the DNA level, the sequence is TGTGCCAGCTCACCACCGGGGGCGGGGGGGCTGGATGAGCAGTTCTTC.